Below are 8 T cell receptor beta chains sequenced from a single sample in a study of T cells expressing NK-cell markers. TCRdb reanalyzed the 5' RACE reads, giving one entry per CDR3 protein sequence and no DNA. This table holds some 140,000 distinct CDR3 sequences. Source material: blood T cells: a sorted CD56 or NKG2C T cell subset, CD4+ or CD8+ T cells, or bulk PBMC T cells (not recorded which). The receptors originated from a woman aged 45-65 years in good health.

The chain uses TRBV4-1 and TRBJ2-1; TCRdb returns TRBD1, unconfirmable since there is no DNA. This CDR3 has 14 residues. CDR1 and CDR2 from the germline V gene are MGHRA and YSYEKL. The CDR3: CASSPPAGYNEQFF.

The gene calls are TRBV7-8 and TRBJ1-1; the TRBD1 assignment by TCRdb is unverifiable without DNA. The CDR3 sequence is 16 residues long. The germline gives CDR1 SGHVS, CDR2 FQNEAQ. The CDR3 sequence: CASSFEGGVRIPEAFF.

The chain couples TRBV2 to TRBJ2-6; the D call of TRBD2 rests on TCRdb alone, since no DNA is present to check it. Germline CDR1 and CDR2: SNHLY and FYNNEI. CDR3 length: 18 residues. CDR3: CASSVSLAGASGANVLTF.

The genes are TRBV29-1 and TRBJ2-7. The CDR3 has 15 amino acids. Germline values: CDR1 SQVTM, CDR2 ANQGSEA. CDR3 sequence reads: CSVVSAVTTSYEQYF.

CDR3 loop: CASSLSGEIGNTIYF. This chain joins TRBV5-1 and TRBJ1-3; the TCRdb call, TRBD1, lacks DNA for checking. This CDR3 contains 15 residues. Germline loops: CDR1 SGHRS, CDR2 YFSETQ.

This chain joins TRBV5-1 and TRBJ2-2; TCRdb proposes TRBD2, but this gene call is untestable without DNA. Germline V gene data show CDR1 as SGHRS and CDR2 as YFSETQ. CDR3 length: 14 amino acids. The CDR3 here is CASSYSGLTGELFF.

J is TRBJ2-1 and V is TRBV14; the TCRdb D gene call, TRBD1, has no DNA to confirm it. This CDR3 has 15 amino acids. Germline V gene lookup returns CDR1 SGHDN and CDR2 FVKESK. CDR3 residues: CASSQGSRFIDEQFF.

The chain combines TRBV3-1 with TRBJ2-1. Germline V gene sequence: CDR1 LGHDT, CDR2 YNNKEL (reference sequence). The CDR3 is made up of 13 amino acids. The CDR3 protein is CASSQPSYNEQFF.